The clone carrying this T cell receptor (beta chain) showed up just once. Germline trimming cut 5 bases from V and 2 bases from J; bases unmatched to any gene: 4. The germline V gene encodes CDR1 SNHLY and CDR2 FYNNEI. This CDR3 spans 15 amino acids. Extraction and reverse transcription of RNA yielded cDNA as the sequencing template. Repertoires were generated with immunoSEQ multiplex PCR, while TCRdb's copy carries only in-frame clones and drops some. The sample holds 150,000 to 200,000 clones; roughly 50% are singletons and the top ten take 4% to 5.5%. The sample originates from a study of CD8+ T cells in alopecia areata.

The TCR originated in a human donor in good health. The J gene is TRBJ1-5, the V gene TRBV2, with TRBD1 identical over 9 bases. Sequenced material: CD4+ T cells sorted from blood. DNA for the CDR3: TGTGCCAGCAGTCTACAGGGGGCCGGCAATCAGCCCCAGCATTTT. Protein product: CASSLQGAGNQPQHF.